The entry below gives a single TCR beta chain sequence along with its context. The CDR3 length is 15 residues. In germline, CDR1 is SGHRS, CDR2 YFSETQ. Trimming at V came to 3 bases and at J to 1 base, leaving 4 bases not matched to a gene. Original methodology: For nucleated cells, counts were estimated from reference gene primer amplification. Repertoires were generated with immunoSEQ multiplex PCR, while TCRdb's copy carries only in-frame clones and drops some. V and J calls and clone size follow that table, whereas D and trimming were derived from the DNA. This sample yields roughly 87,000 clones, of which roughly 84% are seen a single time; roughly 3% belongs to the top ten. This record belongs to a study of blood T cell repertoires in COVID-19. Overall study: The United States, Italy and Spain were the sources of the acute and convalescent COVID-19 samples. Sample material is recorded as cDNA or gDNA derived from T cells, B-cell-depleted T cells, or PBMCs.

The sequencing input was peripheral blood. This receptor was taken from a woman aged 80 or over with COVID-19, enrolled during active disease. V is TRBV5-1 and J is TRBJ2-5; TRBD2 matches at 9 bases. CDR3 loop: CASSYGTSRQETQYF. The CDR3 nucleotides are TGCGCCAGCAGCTACGGGACTAGCCGCCAAGAGACCCAGTACTTC. The full variable domain, its missing parts supplied by reference TRBV5-1 and TRBJ2-5, is KAGVTQTPRYLIKTRGQQVTLSCSPISGHRSVSWYQQTPGQGLQFLFEYFSETQRNKGNFPGRFSGRQFSNSRSEMNVSTLELGDSALYLCASSYGTSRQETQYFGPGTRLLVL.